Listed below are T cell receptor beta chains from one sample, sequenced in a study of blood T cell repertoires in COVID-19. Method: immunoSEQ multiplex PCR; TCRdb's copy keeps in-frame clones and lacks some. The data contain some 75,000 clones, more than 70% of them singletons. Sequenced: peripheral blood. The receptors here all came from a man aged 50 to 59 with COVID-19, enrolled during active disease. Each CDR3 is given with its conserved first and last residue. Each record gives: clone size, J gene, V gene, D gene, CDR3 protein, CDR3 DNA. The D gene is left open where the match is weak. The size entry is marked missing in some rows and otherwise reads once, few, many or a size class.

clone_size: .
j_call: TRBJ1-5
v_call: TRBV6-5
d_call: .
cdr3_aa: CASISHPNQPQHF
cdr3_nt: TGTGCCAGCATTAGTCACCCTAATCAGCCCCAGCATTTT

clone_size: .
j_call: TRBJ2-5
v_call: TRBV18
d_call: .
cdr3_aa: CASSVEETQYF
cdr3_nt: TGTGCCAGCTCAGTAGAAGAGACCCAGTACTTC

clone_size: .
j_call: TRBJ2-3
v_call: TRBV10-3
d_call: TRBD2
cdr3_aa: CAISEPGGLTDTQYF
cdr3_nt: TGTGCCATCAGTGAGCCGGGAGGGTTGACAGATACGCAGTATTTT

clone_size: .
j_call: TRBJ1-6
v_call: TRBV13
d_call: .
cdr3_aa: CASSLRGEGSPLHF
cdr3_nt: TGTGCCAGCAGCTTAAGGGGGGAGGGTTCACCCCTCCACTTT

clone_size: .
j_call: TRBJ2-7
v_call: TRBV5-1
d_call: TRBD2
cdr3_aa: CASGGTSGTSSSYEQYF
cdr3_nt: TGCGCCAGCGGCGGGACTAGCGGGACTTCGTCCTCCTACGAGCAGTACTTC

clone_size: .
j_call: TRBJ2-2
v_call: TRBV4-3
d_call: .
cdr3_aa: CASSGRGNTGELFF
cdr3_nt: TGCGCCAGCAGCGGTAGAGGGAACACCGGGGAGCTGTTTTTT

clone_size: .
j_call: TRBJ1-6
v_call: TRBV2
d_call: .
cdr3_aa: CASKVGGYNSPLHF
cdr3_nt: TGTGCCAGCAAGGTCGGGGGTTATAATTCACCCCTCCACTTT

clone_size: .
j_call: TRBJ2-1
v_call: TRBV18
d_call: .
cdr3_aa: CASSPVAVSGHNEQFF
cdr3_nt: TGTGCCAGCTCACCAGTAGCGGTTTCAGGCCACAATGAGCAGTTCTTC

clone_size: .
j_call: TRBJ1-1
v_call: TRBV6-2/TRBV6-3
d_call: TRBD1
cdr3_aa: CASSSYYRGRRSEAFF
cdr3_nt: TGTGCCAGCAGTTCCTACTACAGGGGGAGGAGGTCTGAAGCTTTCTTT

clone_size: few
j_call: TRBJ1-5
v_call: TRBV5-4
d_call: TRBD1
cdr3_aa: CASSGGTGTNQPQHF
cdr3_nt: TGTGCCAGCAGCGGCGGGACAGGGACCAATCAGCCCCAGCATTTT

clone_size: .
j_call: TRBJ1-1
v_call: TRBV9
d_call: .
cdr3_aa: CASSVGGWGTEAFF
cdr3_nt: TGTGCCAGCAGCGTTGGAGGATGGGGCACTGAAGCTTTCTTT

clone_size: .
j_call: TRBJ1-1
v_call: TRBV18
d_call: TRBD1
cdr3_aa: CASSPQTGRTEAFF
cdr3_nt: TGTGCCAGCTCACCACAGACAGGGAGGACTGAAGCTTTCTTT

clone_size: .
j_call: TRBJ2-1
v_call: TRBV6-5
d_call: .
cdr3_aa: CASSYSRGSNEQFF
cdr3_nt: TGTGCCAGCAGTTACTCGAGAGGTAGTAATGAGCAGTTCTTC

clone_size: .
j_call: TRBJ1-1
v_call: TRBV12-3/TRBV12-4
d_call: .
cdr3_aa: CASSLTGWTEAFF
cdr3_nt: TGTGCCAGCAGTTTAACAGGGTGGACTGAAGCTTTCTTT

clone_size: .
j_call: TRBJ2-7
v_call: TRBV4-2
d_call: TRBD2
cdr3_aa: CASSNEFGRTSERKYF
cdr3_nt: TGTGCCAGCAGCAACGAATTCGGGAGGACCTCGGAGCGGAAGTACTTC

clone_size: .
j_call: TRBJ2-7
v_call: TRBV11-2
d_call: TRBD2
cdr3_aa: CASSLEAGGSYEQYF
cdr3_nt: TGTGCCAGCAGCTTAGAAGCGGGAGGTTCCTACGAGCAGTACTTC

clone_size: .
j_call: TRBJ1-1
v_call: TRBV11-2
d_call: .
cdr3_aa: CASSLEDSNTEAFF
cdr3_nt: TGTGCCAGCAGCTTGGAGGACAGCAACACTGAAGCTTTCTTT

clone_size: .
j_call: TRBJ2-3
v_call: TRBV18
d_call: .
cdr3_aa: CASSPEGALTDTQYF
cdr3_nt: TGTGCCAGCTCACCGGAGGGGGCTTTAACAGATACGCAGTATTTT

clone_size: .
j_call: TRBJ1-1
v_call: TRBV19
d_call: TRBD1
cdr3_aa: CASSPRQGSGTEAFF
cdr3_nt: TGTGCCAGTAGTCCTCGACAGGGGTCGGGCACTGAAGCTTTCTTT

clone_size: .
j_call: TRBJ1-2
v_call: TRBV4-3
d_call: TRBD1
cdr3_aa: CASSQGTGVADGYTF
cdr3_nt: TGCGCCAGCAGCCAAGGGACAGGGGTGGCAGATGGCTACACCTTC

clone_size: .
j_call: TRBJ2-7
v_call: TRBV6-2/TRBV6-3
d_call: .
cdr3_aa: CASSYSIPGSDEQYF
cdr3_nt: TGTGCCAGCAGTTACTCGATTCCGGGGTCGGACGAGCAGTACTTC

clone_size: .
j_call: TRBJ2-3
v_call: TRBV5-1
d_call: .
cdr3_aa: CASSLYAGAFTDTQYF
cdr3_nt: TGCGCCAGCAGCTTGTACGCAGGGGCGTTCACAGATACGCAGTATTTT

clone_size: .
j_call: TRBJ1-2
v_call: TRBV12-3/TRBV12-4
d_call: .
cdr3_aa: CASSSGNYGYTF
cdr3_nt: TGTGCCAGCTCGTCCGGGAACTATGGCTACACCTTC

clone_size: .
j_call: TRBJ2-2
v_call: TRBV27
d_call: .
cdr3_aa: CASSLFPRGTGELFF
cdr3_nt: TGTGCCAGCAGTTTGTTTCCCCGAGGCACCGGGGAGCTGTTTTTT

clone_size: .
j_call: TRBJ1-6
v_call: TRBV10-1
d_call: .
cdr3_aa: CASPLRSDRDSPLHF
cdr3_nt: TGCGCCAGCCCCCTCCGTAGCGATAGGGATTCACCCCTCCACTTT

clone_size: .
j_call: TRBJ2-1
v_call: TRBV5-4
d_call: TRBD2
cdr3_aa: CASSSKREGSYNEQFF
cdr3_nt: TGTGCCAGCAGCTCTAAGCGGGAGGGGTCCTACAATGAGCAGTTCTTC

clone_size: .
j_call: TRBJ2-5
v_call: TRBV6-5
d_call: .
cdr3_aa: CASSHGVDKETQYF
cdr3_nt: TGTGCCAGCAGCCACGGGGTAGATAAAGAGACCCAGTACTTC

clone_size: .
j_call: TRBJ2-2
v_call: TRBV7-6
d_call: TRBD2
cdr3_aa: CASSPRGGMNTGELFF
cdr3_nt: TGTGCCAGCAGCCCCCGGGGAGGGATGAACACCGGGGAGCTGTTTTTT

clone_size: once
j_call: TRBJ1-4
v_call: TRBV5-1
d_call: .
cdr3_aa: CASNGGRESEKLFF
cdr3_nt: TGCGCCAGCAACGGTGGGCGGGAGAGTGAAAAACTGTTTTTT

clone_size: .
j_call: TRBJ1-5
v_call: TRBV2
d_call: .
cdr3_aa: CASSALGGHQPQHF
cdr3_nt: TGTGCCAGCAGTGCGCTGGGGGGACATCAGCCCCAGCATTTT

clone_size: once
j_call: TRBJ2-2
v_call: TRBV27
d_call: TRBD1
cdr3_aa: CASSLRDRGGTGELFF
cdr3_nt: TGTGCCAGCAGTTTACGGGACAGGGGGGGCACCGGGGAGCTGTTTTTT

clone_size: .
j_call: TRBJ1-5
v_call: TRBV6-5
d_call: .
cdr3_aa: CASSPFEGQPQHF
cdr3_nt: TGTGCCAGCAGTCCATTTGAGGGTCAGCCCCAGCATTTT

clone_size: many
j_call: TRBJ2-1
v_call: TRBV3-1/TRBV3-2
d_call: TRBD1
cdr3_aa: CASSQTTGDYNEQFF
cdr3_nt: TGTGCCAGCAGCCAAACAACAGGGGACTACAATGAGCAGTTCTTC

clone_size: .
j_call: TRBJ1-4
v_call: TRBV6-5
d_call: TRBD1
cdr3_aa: CASSTDRGRKLFF
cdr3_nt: TGTGCCAGCAGTACGGACAGGGGCCGAAAACTGTTTTTT

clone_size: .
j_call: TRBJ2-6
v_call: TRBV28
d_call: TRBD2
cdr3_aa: CASSLGGSGANVLTF
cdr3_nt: TGTGCCAGCAGTTTGGGGGGGTCTGGGGCCAACGTCCTGACTTTC

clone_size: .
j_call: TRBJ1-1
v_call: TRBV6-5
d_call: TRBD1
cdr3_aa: CASRGQGKYEAFF
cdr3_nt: TGTGCCAGCAGGGGACAGGGCAAATATGAAGCTTTCTTT

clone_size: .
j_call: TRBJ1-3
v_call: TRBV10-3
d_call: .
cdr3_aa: CAISDRGFSGNTIYF
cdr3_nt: TGTGCCATCAGTGACCGGGGGTTCTCTGGAAACACCATATATTTT

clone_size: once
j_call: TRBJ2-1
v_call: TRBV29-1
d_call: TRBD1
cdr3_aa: CSEGDRDNEQFF
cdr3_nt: TGCAGCGAGGGGGACAGGGACAATGAGCAGTTCTTC

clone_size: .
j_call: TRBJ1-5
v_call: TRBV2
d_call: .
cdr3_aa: CASTDGVQGTWGNQPQHF
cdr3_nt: TGTGCCAGCACGGATGGGGTTCAGGGCACCTGGGGCAATCAGCCCCAGCATTTT

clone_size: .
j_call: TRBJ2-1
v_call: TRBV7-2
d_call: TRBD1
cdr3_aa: CASSLALDRVKVF
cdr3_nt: TGTGCCAGCAGCTTAGCCCTAGACAGGGTCAAAGTCTTC

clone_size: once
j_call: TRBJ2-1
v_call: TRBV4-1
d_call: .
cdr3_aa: CASSQGLKKVNEQFF
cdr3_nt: TGCGCCAGCAGCCAGGGACTCAAGAAGGTGAATGAGCAGTTCTTC

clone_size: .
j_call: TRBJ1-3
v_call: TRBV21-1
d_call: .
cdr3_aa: CASSRLSGNRGSGNTIYF
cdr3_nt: TGTGCCAGCAGCCGGCTCTCGGGAAACCGGGGCTCTGGAAACACCATATATTTT

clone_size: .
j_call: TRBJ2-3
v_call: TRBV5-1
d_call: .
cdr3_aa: CASSRAGDTQYF
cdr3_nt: TGCGCCAGCAGCCGAGCGGGAGATACGCAGTATTTT

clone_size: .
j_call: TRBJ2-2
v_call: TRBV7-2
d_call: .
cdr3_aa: CASSQSRLLNTGELFF
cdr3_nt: TGTGCCAGCAGCCAGTCACGACTTTTGAACACCGGGGAGCTGTTTTTT

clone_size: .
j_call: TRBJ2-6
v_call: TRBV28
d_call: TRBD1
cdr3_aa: CASSRGDRPFSGANVLTF
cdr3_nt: TGTGCCAGCAGTCGCGGGGACAGGCCTTTCTCTGGGGCCAACGTCCTGACTTTC

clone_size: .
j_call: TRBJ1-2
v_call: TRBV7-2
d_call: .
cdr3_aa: CASSLVFSGNYGYTF
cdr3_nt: TGTGCCAGCAGCTTAGTGTTCTCAGGGAACTATGGCTACACCTTC

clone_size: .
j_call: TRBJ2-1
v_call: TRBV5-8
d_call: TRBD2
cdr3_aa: CASSPRTSSNEQFF
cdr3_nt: TGTGCCAGCAGCCCCAGGACTAGTTCCAATGAGCAGTTCTTC

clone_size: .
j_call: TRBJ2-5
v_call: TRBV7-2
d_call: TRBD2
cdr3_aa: CASSLIREAGYQETQYF
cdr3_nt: TGTGCCAGCAGCTTAATTCGCGAAGCGGGGTACCAAGAGACCCAGTACTTC

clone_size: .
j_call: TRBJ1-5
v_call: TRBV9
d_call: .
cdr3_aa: CASSPSGGSNQPQHF
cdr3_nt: TGTGCCAGCAGCCCAAGTGGTGGCAGCAATCAGCCCCAGCATTTT

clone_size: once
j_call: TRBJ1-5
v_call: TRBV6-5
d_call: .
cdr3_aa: CASSQGRNQPQHF
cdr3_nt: TGTGCCAGCAGTCAGGGCCGCAATCAGCCCCAGCATTTT

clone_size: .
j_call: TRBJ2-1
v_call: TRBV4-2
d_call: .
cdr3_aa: CASSQELVGLNEQFF
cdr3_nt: TGTGCCAGCAGCCAAGAACTAGTAGGTCTCAATGAGCAGTTCTTC

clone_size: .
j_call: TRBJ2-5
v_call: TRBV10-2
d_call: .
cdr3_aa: CASSEEGAVWGTQYF
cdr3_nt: TGCGCCAGCAGTGAGGAGGGTGCGGTCTGGGGGACCCAGTACTTC

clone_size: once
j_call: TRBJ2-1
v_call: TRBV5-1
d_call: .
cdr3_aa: CASSLEGLRSSYNEQFF
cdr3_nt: TGCGCCAGCAGCTTGGAAGGACTCCGGAGCTCCTACAATGAGCAGTTCTTC

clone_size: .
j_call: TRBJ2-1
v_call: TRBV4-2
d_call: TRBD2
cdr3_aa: CASSQDEARLAGSIYNEQFF
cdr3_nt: TGTGCCAGCAGCCAAGATGAGGCCCGACTAGCGGGATCCATCTACAATGAGCAGTTCTTC